This is a list of T cell receptor beta chains from one sample in a study of CD8+CD57+ T cells in acquired aplastic anemia. TCRdb analysed the reads with MiXCR anew, one entry per CDR3 protein. The sample comprises some 170,000 distinct CDR3 sequences, 45% to 55% of which are singletons, and more than 0.95% rests with the top ten. Sequencing input: sorted CD4+, CD8+, or CD8+CD57+ T cells (not recorded which) from PBMCs. The source of these receptors is a human donor with aplastic anemia. Both conserved end residues are part of each CDR3.

V gene	J gene	CDR3 protein
TRBV2	TRBJ2-3	CASRGLAGGPDTQYF
TRBV10-3	TRBJ1-6	CAISPDRALLPLHF
TRBV2	TRBJ2-7	CASSVGGYEQYF
TRBV7-8	TRBJ2-2	CASSFNRLAYTGELFF
TRBV10-3	TRBJ2-1	CAISESTSEVYNEQFF
TRBV7-3	TRBJ2-3	CASSPKDTQYF
TRBV7-2	TRBJ2-1	CASSLVRDNEQFF
TRBV9	TRBJ2-5	CASSVGSWQETQYF
TRBV27	TRBJ2-7	CASSGTGGSYEQYF
TRBV11-1	TRBJ2-7	CASEGGRESSYEQYF
TRBV7-9	TRBJ1-1	CASRPWDQGLYTEAFF
TRBV19	TRBJ2-3	CASSTWTGARDTQYF
TRBV12-3/TRBV12-4	TRBJ2-1	CASSFLGFGGTYNEQFF
TRBV6-5	TRBJ1-1	CASSYSGRAYEAFF
TRBV2	TRBJ2-7	CASSSALSREYF
TRBV25-1	TRBJ2-2	CASSLGTGKGTGELFF
TRBV3-1	TRBJ1-6	CASSRLGRDSPLHF
TRBV29-1	TRBJ2-1	CSVEEGANEQFF
TRBV7-8	TRBJ2-1	CASSLGGTYNEQFF
TRBV10-3	TRBJ2-7	CAISVAGYEQYF
TRBV4-2	TRBJ2-7	CASSQEDRSFYEQYF
TRBV20-1	TRBJ2-5	CSARLDRGKTQYF
TRBV2	TRBJ2-3	CASSEGPDTQYF
TRBV10-3	TRBJ1-5	CAISAKSGTGTNQPQHF
TRBV7-2	TRBJ1-2	CASSPGGWRWGYTF
TRBV20-1	TRBJ1-5	CSARLSNQPQHF
TRBV19	TRBJ1-2	CASRRQGGYGYTF
TRBV20-1	TRBJ2-2	CSAAMDSVTNTGELFF
TRBV19	TRBJ1-1	CASTVSMVNTEAFF